A single sample gave rise to the 12 T cell receptor beta chains below, sequenced in a study of tumor and adjacent non-tumor tissue in lung cancer. Three rounds of nested PCR, following a modified ARM-PCR protocol, produced the TCRbeta library. TCRdb passed the multiplex PCR reads through MiXCR, listing each CDR3 protein once. This table has about 78,000 distinct CDR3 sequences, 75% to 90% appearing once. No cell sorting was done before RNA was extracted from the tissue. Source material: lung tumor tissue. All receptors derive from a woman between 50 and 59 years old with non-small cell lung cancer.

This chain connects TRBV29-1 to TRBJ1-2; 7 bases align to TRBD1. V shed 1 base, J shed 11 bases, and the junction held 13 bases outside the gene matches. There are 14 residues in the CDR3. Germline V lookup: CDR1 SQVTM, CDR2 ANQGSEA. The CDR3 protein is CSVEVGQAPGRYTF. CDR3 DNA sequence: TGCAGCGTTGAAGTAGGACAGGCCCCCGGTAGGTACACCTTC.

The chain has TRBV11-2 and TRBJ2-7; 7 bases agree with TRBD1. Looked up from germline, CDR1 is SGHAT and CDR2 is FQNNGV. The CDR3 is 14 residues long. This chain's CDR3 is CVSSLDRGLYEQYF. CDR3 DNA sequence: TGTGTCAGTAGTTTAGATAGGGGGCTATACGAGCAGTACTTC.

Regarding this clonotype: The junction departs from the called germline gene at one end, perhaps through a read error. The rearrangement joins TRBV11-3 to TRBJ2-2; maybe TRBD2 (6 bases). Germline-derived CDR1 and CDR2 are SGHNT and YENEEA. The CDR3 extends over 13 amino acids. CDR3 region: CVSSRATSGELFF. CDR3 in DNA: TGTGTCAGCAGCCGCGCGACTAGCGGGGAGCTGTTTTTT.

Concerning this clonotype itself: Germline is not matched at one junction end, which may reflect a read error. The chain has TRBV20-1 and TRBJ2-2; TRBD1 might be the D (6 bases). The length of the CDR3 is 15 residues. Germline assignment: CDR1 DFQATT and CDR2 SNEGSKA (reference sequence). CDR3 in amino acids: CSARDPGQNTEELFF. The CDR3 coding sequence is TGCAGTGCTAGAGATCCCGGACAGAACACCGAGGAGCTATTTTTT.

In the case of this clonotype: Its ends do not fully match the called genes, so a read error is possible. J is TRBJ2-1 and V is TRBV12-3 or TRBV12-4, with a possible D match to TRBD1 (5 bases). The CDR3 is 13 amino acids. The CDR3 protein is CTSRVAGYNEQLF. CDR3 DNA: TGTACCAGCAGGGTGGCAGGGTATAATGAGCAGCTCTTC.

The sample holds many counts of this clonotype. This chain uses TRBV5-6 with TRBJ2-4, with D perhaps TRBD1 (6 bases). The CDR3 has 14 amino acids. Germline values: CDR1 SGHDT, CDR2 YYEEEE. Trimming took 2 bases from V and 6 from J, leaving 12 bases between them. In DNA, the CDR3 is TGTGCCAGCAGCTTAAGACAGGCCGGAAACATTCAGTACTTC. Translation: CASSLRQAGNIQYF.

In the case of this clonotype: Given the absence of the conserved phenylalanine or tryptophan at the CDR3 end, a read error is likely. The CDR3 sequence: CASSRNRDNNQPQYS. CDR3 DNA sequence: TGCGCCAGCAGCCGGAATCGGGACAATAATCAGCCCCAGTATTCT. The chain couples TRBV4-1 to TRBJ1-5; D perhaps matches TRBD1 (6 bases). The J call may be incorrect, as the DNA end agrees better with TRBJ2-3. Germline V gives CDR1 MGHRA, CDR2 YSYEKL. The CDR3 covers 15 residues.

In the case of this clonotype: Sequence at one end of the junction differs from germline and may be a read error. The CDR3 region is CSAPRGRAFSDTRYF. The CDR3 DNA reads as TGCAGTGCCCCGCGCGGGAGGGCCTTCTCAGATACGCGGTATTTC. This chain joins TRBV20-1 and TRBJ2-3; TRBD2 aligns across 9 bases. Per germline, CDR1 DFQATT and CDR2 SNEGSKA (reference sequence). The CDR3 runs to 15 residues.

In regard to this clonotype: This CDR3 fails to terminate in the conserved phenylalanine or tryptophan, so it likely reflects a read error. The V call is TRBV6-5, the J call TRBJ2-5; possible D gene TRBD2, 6 bases. This CDR3 has 15 amino acids. CDR1 is MNHEY and CDR2 is SVGAGI in the germline V gene. The V end was cut by 3 bases, the J end by 9 bases, with 20 bases between. The CDR3 bases are TGTGCCAGCAGTTATGGCCTCACCCCGGGAGATGCCCAGTACCTC. It codes for CASSYGLTPGDAQYL.

As regards this clonotype: One junction end disagrees with the germline gene, perhaps due to a read error. The chain employs TRBV11-1 and TRBJ2-5; maybe TRBD1 (6 bases). This CDR3 is 15 amino acids long. Germline loops: CDR1 SGHAT, CDR2 FQDESV (reference sequence). CDR3 region: CPSARDIGIREAHYF. The CDR3 bases are TGTCCCAGCGCCCGGGACATCGGTATACGAGAGGCCCACTACTTC.

V and J are TRBV24-1 and TRBJ2-7, with D perhaps matching TRBD1 or TRBD2 (5 bases each). TRBJ2-1 explains the end of the DNA better; the J call may be wrong. CDR1 is KGHDR and CDR2 is SFDVKD in the germline V gene. This CDR3 spans 16 amino acids. CDR3 coding DNA: TGTGCCACCAGTGACTCGCGAGAGGGGAAGTGCTACGAGCAGTTCTTC. Protein: CATSDSREGKCYEQFF.

To note about this clonotype: The CDR3 end shows no conserved phenylalanine or tryptophan, and so a read error is likely. The chain carries TRBV11-2 and TRBJ2-3, with D possibly matching TRBD1 (5 bases). This CDR3 is 14 amino acids long. Germline V lookup: CDR1 SGHAT, CDR2 FQNNGV. The CDR3 sequence is CASSLSLSTGTQYL. CDR3 DNA sequence: TGTGCCAGCAGCCTGTCGCTGTCCACAGGTACGCAGTATTTA.